These T cell receptor beta chains were read from a single sample in a study of post-analysis software for immune sequencing data. TCRdb re-derived calls from the PCR reads in MiXCR, one entry per CDR3 protein. The sample yields 600,000 to 700,000 distinct CDR3 sequences, 59% seen once. Sequences were obtained from blood. The receptor source for this set is a girl aged 2 to 10 with multiple sclerosis. The CDR3 runs from the conserved cysteine through the conserved F or W. Fields, in order: J gene, clone size, D gene, V gene, CDR3 protein, CDR3 DNA. A D gene is named only where the DNA matches it firmly. Clone size is shown for a subset of rows, as once, few, many or a class of expanded clone.

>TRBJ2-6|few|.|TRBV6-4
CASSSGHGLSGANVLTF
TGTGCCAGCAGTTCGGGACACGGTCTCTCTGGGGCCAACGTCCTGACTTTC
>TRBJ2-5|.|.|TRBV20-1
CSARSLVQETQYF
TGCAGTGCTAGATCCCTAGTGCAAGAGACCCAGTACTTC
>TRBJ1-2|.|.|TRBV12-3/TRBV12-4
CASTWTGTKSGYTF
TGTGCCAGCACCTGGACCGGGACAAAATCTGGCTACACCTTC
>TRBJ2-7|.|TRBD1|TRBV20-1
CSVDGQDDYEQYF
TGCAGTGTTGATGGACAGGATGACTACGAGCAGTACTTC
>TRBJ2-7|.|.|TRBV6-1
CASSEGHGFYEQYF
TGTGCCAGCAGTGAAGGACACGGATTCTACGAGCAGTACTTC
>TRBJ2-1|few|.|TRBV29-1
CSVEEAPYNEQFF
TGCAGCGTTGAAGAGGCACCCTACAATGAGCAGTTCTTC
>TRBJ2-5|.|TRBD1|TRBV7-7
CASSLLDRVETQYF
TGTGCCAGCAGCTTACTGGACAGGGTTGAGACCCAGTACTTC
>TRBJ2-5|.|.|TRBV6-6
CASSLDSIAETQYF
TGTGCTAGCAGTTTGGATTCCATAGCGGAGACCCAGTACTTC
>TRBJ2-3|.|.|TRBV20-1
CSAKRADTQYF
TGCAGTGCAAAGCGAGCAGATACGCAGTATTTT
>TRBJ1-2|few|TRBD1|TRBV4-1
CASSQETGYGYTF
TGCGCCAGCAGCCAGGAGACAGGGTATGGCTACACCTTC
>TRBJ2-7|.|TRBD2|TRBV2
CASSAGGGRASYEQYF
TGTGCCAGCAGTGCGGGGGGCGGGAGGGCCTCCTACGAGCAGTACTTC
>TRBJ2-1|.|TRBD2|TRBV12-3/TRBV12-4
CASSLPTSGGDEQFF
TGTGCCAGCAGTTTACCCACTAGCGGGGGAGATGAGCAGTTCTTC
>TRBJ2-7|.|.|TRBV18
CASSPQYEQYF
TGTGCCAGCTCACCTCAATACGAGCAGTACTTC
>TRBJ2-1|.|TRBD2|TRBV3-1
CASSQNVYSGEQFF
TGTGCCAGCAGTCAGAACGTCTATAGCGGGGAGCAGTTCTTC
>TRBJ2-3|.|.|TRBV5-1
CASSLIGLSTDTQYF
TGCGCCAGCAGCTTGATCGGACTAAGCACAGATACGCAGTATTTT
>TRBJ1-2|.|.|TRBV13
CASSSNRLDRHYGYTF
TGTGCCAGCAGCTCCAACCGCCTCGACAGACACTATGGCTACACCTTC
>TRBJ2-1|.|.|TRBV11-2
CASTPGRSSSNLYNEQFF
TGTGCCAGCACCCCGGGCAGATCCTCTTCTAACCTCTACAATGAGCAGTTCTTC
>TRBJ2-1|.|.|TRBV7-9
CASSLGRQVLRSYNEQFF
TGTGCCAGCAGCTTAGGGAGACAGGTTCTCCGCTCCTACAATGAGCAGTTCTTC
>TRBJ2-4|.|.|TRBV20-1
CSATPPNGGNIQYF
TGCAGTGCTACCCCGCCGAACGGGGGCAACATTCAGTACTTC
>TRBJ2-7|.|TRBD1|TRBV7-2
CASSLEQGGYEQYF
TGTGCCAGCAGCTTAGAACAGGGGGGCTACGAGCAGTACTTC
>TRBJ1-1|once|.|TRBV12-3/TRBV12-4
CASSRQAENTEAFF
TGTGCCAGCAGTCGCCAGGCGGAGAACACTGAAGCTTTCTTT
>TRBJ1-2|few|.|TRBV10-3
CAISEGGTHYGYTF
TGTGCCATCAGTGAGGGCGGGACGCACTATGGCTACACCTTC
>TRBJ2-7|.|TRBD2|TRBV3-1
CASSHSASGGSGQQYF
TGTGCCAGCAGCCACAGCGCTAGCGGGGGGAGTGGGCAGCAGTACTTC
>TRBJ2-7|.|.|TRBV20-1
CSARDPQRASYEQYF
TGCAGTGCTAGAGATCCCCAGCGGGCGTCCTACGAGCAGTACTTC
>TRBJ1-4|.|.|TRBV12-3/TRBV12-4
CASSYRGGGPGEKLFF
TGTGCCAGCAGTTATCGTGGGGGGGGCCCAGGCGAAAAACTGTTTTTT
>TRBJ2-3|few|TRBD2|TRBV24-1
CATSDPVAGGEKDTQYF
TGTGCCACCAGTGACCCGGTAGCGGGGGGGGAAAAGGATACGCAGTATTTT
>TRBJ2-4|.|.|TRBV29-1
CSVEDRVAAQQYF
TGCAGCGTTGAAGATCGAGTAGCGGCCCAGCAGTACTTC
>TRBJ1-2|few|TRBD1|TRBV29-1
CSVDRGPYGYTF
TGCAGCGTGGACAGGGGCCCCTATGGCTACACCTTC
>TRBJ2-5|.|TRBD1|TRBV24-1
CATSKTGATLQETQYF
TGTGCCACCAGTAAAACAGGGGCTACACTCCAAGAGACCCAGTACTTC
>TRBJ2-3|.|TRBD2|TRBV4-1
CASSQAGGLLDTQYF
TGCGCCAGCAGCCAAGCGGGAGGCCTCTTGGATACGCAGTATTTT
>TRBJ2-5|.|.|TRBV7-9
CASTIQEEETQYF
TGTGCCAGCACCATTCAGGAGGAAGAGACCCAGTACTTC
>TRBJ2-5|few|.|TRBV10-1
CASRATLQETQYF
TGCGCCAGCAGAGCAACCCTCCAAGAGACCCAGTACTTC
>TRBJ2-7|few|.|TRBV12-3/TRBV12-4
CASSLSYSYEQYF
TGTGCCAGCAGTTTGAGCTACTCCTACGAGCAGTACTTC
>TRBJ2-1|few|.|TRBV29-1
CSVETTSPTGDYEQFF
TGCAGCGTCGAAACCACTTCACCAACAGGGGACTATGAGCAGTTCTTC
>TRBJ2-7|few|.|TRBV7-2
CASSLGAQLYEQYF
TGTGCCAGCAGCTTAGGGGCCCAGCTTTACGAGCAGTACTTC
>TRBJ2-3|.|TRBD2|TRBV3-1
CASSAPRGGHPRTQYF
TGTGCCAGCAGCGCCCCGCGCGGGGGGCACCCCCGTACGCAGTATTTT
>TRBJ2-3|once|TRBD1|TRBV5-1
CASGKNDRGDTDTQYF
TGCGCCAGCGGAAAAAACGACAGGGGCGATACAGATACGCAGTATTTT
>TRBJ2-3|.|.|TRBV9
CASSVGGGQGAQYF
TGTGCCAGCAGCGTTGGGGGGGGGCAGGGAGCGCAGTATTTT
>TRBJ1-3|.|.|TRBV12-3/TRBV12-4
CASSTQGSSGNTIYF
TGTGCCAGCAGTACACAGGGTTCCTCTGGAAACACCATATATTTT
>TRBJ1-2|.|.|TRBV19
CASDIEGSRGCTF
TGTGCCAGCGATATTGAGGGTTCGAGGGGCTGCACCTTC
>TRBJ1-2|few|.|TRBV27
CASSFGRDHAYGYTF
TGTGCCAGCAGTTTTGGGAGGGACCATGCATATGGCTACACCTTC
>TRBJ1-6|few|.|TRBV5-6
CASSGQGNSPLHF
TGTGCCAGCAGCGGGCAGGGTAATTCACCCCTCCACTTT
>TRBJ2-1|.|.|TRBV6-6
CASSYSNSGRFNEQFF
TGTGCCAGCAGTTACTCGAACTCGGGCAGATTCAATGAGCAGTTCTTC
>TRBJ2-5|.|.|TRBV7-2
CASSFVIMSSQETQYF
TGTGCCAGCAGCTTCGTTATAATGAGTTCCCAAGAGACCCAGTACTTC
>TRBJ2-3|.|.|TRBV7-9
CASSSYVYDTQYF
TGTGCCAGCAGCTCCTACGTGTATGATACGCAGTATTTT
>TRBJ2-1|few|TRBD2|TRBV5-1
CASSSPSSGRIQRYNEQFF
TGCGCCAGCAGCTCCCCTTCTAGCGGGAGGATCCAGAGGTACAATGAGCAGTTCTTC
>TRBJ1-5|.|TRBD1|TRBV6-5
CASSRDRGPDQPQHF
TGTGCCAGCAGTCGGGACAGGGGGCCGGATCAGCCCCAGCATTTT
>TRBJ2-5|.|TRBD2|TRBV11-2
CASSPPTGTSGVSPETQYF
TGTGCCAGCAGCCCTCCCACCGGGACTAGCGGCGTGAGTCCGGAGACCCAGTACTTC
>TRBJ1-2|.|.|TRBV6-1
CASSGVLPGKWANYGYTF
TGTGCCAGCAGTGGGGTCCTACCAGGGAAGTGGGCTAACTATGGCTACACCTTC
>TRBJ1-1|.|.|TRBV12-3/TRBV12-4
CASAEKGLTDEAFF
TGTGCCAGCGCTGAAAAGGGACTGACGGACGAAGCTTTCTTT
>TRBJ1-1|.|.|TRBV20-1
CSARDGRGLNTEAFF
TGCAGTGCTAGAGATGGGAGAGGGTTGAACACTGAAGCTTTCTTT
>TRBJ2-1|.|.|TRBV20-1
CSARLGGYGEQFF
TGCAGTGCTAGACTCGGGGGCTACGGTGAGCAGTTCTTC
>TRBJ1-5|.|TRBD1|TRBV7-2
CASSPRQGGSQPQHF
TGTGCCAGCAGCCCCCGACAGGGAGGGAGTCAGCCCCAGCATTTT